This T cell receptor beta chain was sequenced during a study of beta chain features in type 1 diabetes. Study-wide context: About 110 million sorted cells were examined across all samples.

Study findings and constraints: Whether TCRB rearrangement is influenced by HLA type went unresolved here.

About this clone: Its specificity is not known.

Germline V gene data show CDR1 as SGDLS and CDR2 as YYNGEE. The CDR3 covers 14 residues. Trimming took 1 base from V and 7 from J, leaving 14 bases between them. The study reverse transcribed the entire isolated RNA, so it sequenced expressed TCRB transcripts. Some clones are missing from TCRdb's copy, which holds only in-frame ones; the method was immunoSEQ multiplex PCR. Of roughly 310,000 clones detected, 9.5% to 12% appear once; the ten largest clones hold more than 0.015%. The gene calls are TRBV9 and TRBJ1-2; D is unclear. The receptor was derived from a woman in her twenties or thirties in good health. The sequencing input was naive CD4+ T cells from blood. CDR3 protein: CASSVRSGDGGYTF. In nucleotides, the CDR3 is TGTGCCAGCAGCGTACGATCCGGGGATGGTGGCTACACCTTC.